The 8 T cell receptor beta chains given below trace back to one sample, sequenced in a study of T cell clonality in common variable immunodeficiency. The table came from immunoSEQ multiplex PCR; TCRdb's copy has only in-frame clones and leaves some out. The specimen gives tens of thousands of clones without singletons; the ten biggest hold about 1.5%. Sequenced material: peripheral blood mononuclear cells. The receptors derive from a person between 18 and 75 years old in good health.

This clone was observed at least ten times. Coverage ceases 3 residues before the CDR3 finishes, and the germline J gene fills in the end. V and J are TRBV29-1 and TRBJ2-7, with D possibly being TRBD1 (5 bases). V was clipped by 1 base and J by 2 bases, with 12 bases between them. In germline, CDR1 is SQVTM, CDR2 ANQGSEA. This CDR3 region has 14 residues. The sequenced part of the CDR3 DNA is TGCAGCGTTGAAGGCCGGACATTCCCCTACGAG. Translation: CSVEGRTFPYE. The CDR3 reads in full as CSVEGRTFPYEQYF.

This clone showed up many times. The sequenced part of the CDR3 DNA is TGCAGTGTAAGACCCTGGACTAGCGGTAACACCGGGGAG. Its protein product is CSVRPWTSGNTGE. The full-length CDR3 reads as CSVRPWTSGNTGELFF. The chain recombines TRBV20-1 with TRBJ2-2; TRBD2 matches at 10 bases. Read data end 3 residues before the CDR3 end; the end is taken from the germline J gene. The CDR3 contains 16 residues. Germline CDR1 DFQATT, CDR2 SNEGSKA (reference sequence). J was trimmed by 2 bases and V by 7 bases; bases with no gene match: 10.

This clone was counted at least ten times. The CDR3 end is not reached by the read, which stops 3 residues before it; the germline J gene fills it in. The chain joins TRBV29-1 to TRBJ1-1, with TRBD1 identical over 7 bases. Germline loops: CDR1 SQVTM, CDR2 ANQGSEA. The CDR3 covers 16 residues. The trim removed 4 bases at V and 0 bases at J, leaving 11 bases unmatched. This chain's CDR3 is CSVVGTGTDLNTEAFF. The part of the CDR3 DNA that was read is TGCAGCGTTGTTGGTACCGGGACAGACCTGAACACTGAA.

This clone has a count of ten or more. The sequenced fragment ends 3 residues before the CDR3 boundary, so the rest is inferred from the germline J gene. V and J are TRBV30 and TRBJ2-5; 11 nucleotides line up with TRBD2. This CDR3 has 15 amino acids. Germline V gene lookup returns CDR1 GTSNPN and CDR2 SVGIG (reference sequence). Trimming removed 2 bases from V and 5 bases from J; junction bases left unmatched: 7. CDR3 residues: CAWSLTSGMMETQYF. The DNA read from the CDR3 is TGTGCCTGGAGTCTGACTAGCGGGATGATGGAGACC.

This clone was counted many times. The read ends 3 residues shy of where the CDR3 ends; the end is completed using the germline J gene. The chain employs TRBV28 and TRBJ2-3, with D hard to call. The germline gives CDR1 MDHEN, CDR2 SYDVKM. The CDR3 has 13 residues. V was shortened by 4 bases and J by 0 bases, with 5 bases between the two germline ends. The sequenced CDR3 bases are TGTGCCAGCAGTTGGGCTAGCACAGATACG. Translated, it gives CASSWASTDT. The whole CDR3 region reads CASSWASTDTQYF.

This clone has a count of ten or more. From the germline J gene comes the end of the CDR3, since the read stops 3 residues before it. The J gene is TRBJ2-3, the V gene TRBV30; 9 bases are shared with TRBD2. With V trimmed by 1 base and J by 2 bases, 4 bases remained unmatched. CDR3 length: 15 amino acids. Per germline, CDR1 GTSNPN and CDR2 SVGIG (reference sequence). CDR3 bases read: TGTGCCTGGAGTGAAGCGGGAGGCTTCACAGATACG. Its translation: CAWSEAGGFTDT. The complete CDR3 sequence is CAWSEAGGFTDTQYF. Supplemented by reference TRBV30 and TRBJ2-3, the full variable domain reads SQTIHQWPATLVQPVGSPLSLECTVEGTSNPNLYWYRQAAGRGLQLLFYSVGIGQISSEVPQNLSASRPQDRQFILSSKKLLLSDSGFYLCAWSEAGGFTDTQYFGPGTRLTVL.

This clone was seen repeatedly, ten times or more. The CDR3 DNA, read in part, is TGCAGTGCGCCGAGCCGGGTTGATGAG. It specifies CSAPSRVDE. The full CDR3 sequence reads CSAPSRVDEQFF. V and J are TRBV20-1 and TRBJ2-1; D unresolved. The CDR3 end falls 3 residues outside the read, so it is completed with the germline J gene. Germline assignment: CDR1 DFQATT and CDR2 SNEGSKA (reference sequence). V lost 6 bases and J lost 8, with 14 bases in between. The CDR3 loop spans 12 amino acids.

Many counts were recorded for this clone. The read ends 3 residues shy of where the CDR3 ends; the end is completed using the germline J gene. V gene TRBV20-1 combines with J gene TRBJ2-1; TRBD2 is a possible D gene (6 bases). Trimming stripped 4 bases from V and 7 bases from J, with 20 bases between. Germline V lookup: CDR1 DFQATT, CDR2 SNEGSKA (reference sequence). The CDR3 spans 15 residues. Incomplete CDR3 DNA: TGCAGTGCTAAAGTCTGGCGGGGCGAACATAATGAG. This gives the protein CSAKVWRGEHNE. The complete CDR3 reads CSAKVWRGEHNEQFF.